This T cell receptor (beta chain) stems from a study of CD8 T cells in ankylosing spondylitis. Regarding this clonotype: Its antigen is undetermined.

The CDR3 spans 14 residues. The ends were cut back, 3 bases at V and 2 bases at J, with 11 bases in the middle. CDR1 is DFQATT and CDR2 is SNEGSKA in the germline V gene (reference sequence). Library preparation for TCR beta used quantitative 5'-RACE with molecular barcodes. TCRdb fed the 5' RACE reads into MiXCR, producing one record per CDR3 protein. The table lists around 770,000 distinct CDR3 sequences, over 9.5% of them singletons. Study conclusions and caveats: A motif of eight or nine highly homologous TCR beta variants was seen as apparently characteristic of ankylosing spondylitis blood. In the blood and synovial fluid of reactive arthritis, some motif variants had been previously reported. Disease-associated clonotypes exhibited CD8+ identity and were relatively infrequent in peripheral blood.

The clonotype originates from a male donor with ankylosing spondylitis. The chain employs TRBV20-1 and TRBJ2-1, with D unclear. The sequenced material came from blood, either unsorted or a sorted T cell fraction (not recorded which). CDR3 coding DNA: TGCAGTGCTAGCGACGATAAAACCTACAATGAGCAGTTCTTC. Protein product: CSASDDKTYNEQFF.